The next 5 T cell receptor beta chains were all read from a single sample in a study of cytomegalovirus exposure and HLA in healthy donors (dated by TCRdb to between 2016 and 2019). Receptor amplification or capture employed the immunoSEQ multiplex PCR assay. For the multiplex PCR, a mixture combining 60 forward primers for TCR Vbeta segments and 13 reverse primers for TCR Jbeta segments was used. TCRdb's version of the immuneACCESS table is confined to in-frame rearrangements and falls short of the full clone set. An unresolved V gene accounts for under half of the shortfall where checked; the remainder is of unknown origin. The sample's own table lists around 120,000 clones. The ten largest clones take up around 4% of the sample. The sequenced sample was PBMCs. The receptor source for this set is a young man in good health and CMV-seronegative.

The V and J genes are TRBV6-6 and TRBJ1-2; TRBD1 aligns across 9 bases. The CDR3 loop spans 15 amino acids. After removal of 6 bases from V and 4 bases from J, the junction contained 9 bases not matched to a gene. Germline lookup yields CDR1 MNHNY and CDR2 SVGAGI (reference sequence). The CDR3 sequence is CASSPSTGGVYGYTF. DNA of the CDR3: TGTGCCAGCAGCCCTTCGACAGGGGGGGTCTATGGCTACACCTTC.

The chain links TRBV12-5 to TRBJ2-1, with D possibly TRBD1 on 6 matching bases. The CDR3 is made up of 12 amino acids. The ends were cut back, 1 base at V and 9 bases at J, with 7 bases in the middle. Per germline, CDR1 LGHNT and CDR2 FRNRAP. The CDR3 protein is CASGLGRGEQFF. CDR3 bases: TGTGCTAGTGGTTTGGGCAGGGGTGAGCAGTTCTTC.

The J gene is TRBJ1-1, the V gene TRBV10-3, with 9 positions matching TRBD1. Germline-derived CDR1 and CDR2 are ENHRY and SYGVKD. J gave up 0 bases and V 0 bases, and 8 bases lay outside the gene matches. The CDR3 contains 18 residues. The CDR3 coding sequence is TGTGCCATCAGTGAGTCGCCGGGACAGGGTCTCATGAACACTGAAGCTTTCTTT. Translating gives CAISESPGQGLMNTEAFF.

Note on this clone: The junction departs from the called germline gene at one end, perhaps through a read error. This chain links TRBV7-7 with TRBJ2-3; D call uncertain. This CDR3 is 16 amino acids long. The germline V gene has CDR1 SSHAT and CDR2 FNYEAQ (reference sequence). Written as DNA, the CDR3 is TGTGCTAGCAGCTTATCACCGGGTCGGAGCACAGATACGCAGTATTTT. Translating gives CASSLSPGRSTDTQYF.

The gene calls are TRBV7-9 and TRBJ1-1; TRBD1 matches at 9 bases. Germline V gene data show CDR1 as SEHNR and CDR2 as FQNEAQ (reference sequence). Trimming at V came to 6 bases and at J to 2 bases, leaving 7 bases not matched to a gene. This CDR3 has 15 amino acids. CDR3 DNA: TGTGCCAGCAGGGAACAGGGGGCCATAAACACTGAAGCTTTCTTT. Translating it yields CASREQGAINTEAFF.